The 5 T cell receptor beta chains below all came from one sample that was sequenced in a study of blood T cell repertoires in COVID-19. Sequencing was performed with immunoSEQ multiplex PCR; in TCRdb, only in-frame clones are kept and a portion is missing. This table has hundreds of thousands of clones, about 87% appearing once. Material: PBMCs or T cells enriched from blood (not recorded which). These receptors came from a woman between 45 and 65 years old who had recovered from COVID-19.

The chain employs TRBV24-1 and TRBJ2-1, with D perhaps matching TRBD1 (5 bases). This CDR3 contains 15 residues. The ends were cut back, 4 bases at V and 2 bases at J, with 11 bases in the middle. Germline V CDR1 and CDR2: KGHDR, SFDVKD. The DNA of the CDR3 is TGTGCCACCAGTGAGGGCAGGGCCACCTACAATGAGCAGTTCTTC. The encoded protein is CATSEGRATYNEQFF.

The chain recombines TRBV4-3 with TRBJ2-1; 9 bases are a match to TRBD2. CDR3 length: 18 residues. CDR1 and CDR2 (germline): LGHNA, YSLEER. The junction had 13 bases not matched to a gene; V was cut back by 0 bases and J by 7 bases. CDR3 sequence: CASSQDPPASGVINEQFF. The CDR3 DNA reads TGCGCCAGCAGCCAAGACCCGCCCGCTAGCGGGGTGATTAATGAGCAGTTCTTC.

The chain joins TRBV5-5 to TRBJ1-6, with TRBD1 identical over 7 bases. CDR1 and CDR2 from the germline V gene are SGHKS and YYEKEE (reference sequence). The length of the CDR3 is 17 residues. J was trimmed by 3 bases and V by 4 bases; bases with no gene match: 10. CDR3 coding DNA: TGTGCCAGCAGCAGCTTCCCCGGGACAGACTATAATTCACCCCTCCACTTT. This encodes CASSSFPGTDYNSPLHF.

This sequence joins TRBV9 and TRBJ2-1; TRBD2 matches 12 bases. CDR1 and CDR2 from the germline V gene are SGDLS and YYNGEE. Trimming took 2 bases from V and 4 from J; bases not matched to a gene: 4. This CDR3 is built from 16 residues. As DNA, the CDR3 is TGTGCCAGCAGCGTCGGGACTAGCGGGTCTTACAATGAGCAGTTCTTC. It specifies CASSVGTSGSYNEQFF.

V is TRBV2 and J is TRBJ1-1; TRBD1 matches at 9 bases. The trim removed 5 bases at V and 4 bases at J, leaving 20 bases unmatched. There are 19 residues in the CDR3. Germline V lookup: CDR1 SNHLY, CDR2 FYNNEI. The CDR3: CASSNGYRGLLIGGTEAFF. The CDR3 DNA reads as TGTGCCAGCAGTAATGGGTACAGGGGGCTTCTTATTGGGGGCACTGAAGCTTTCTTT.